This is a list of T cell receptor beta chains from one sample in a study of blood T cell repertoires in COVID-19. Measured with immunoSEQ multiplex PCR; TCRdb has only the in-frame clones, and not every one. The repertoire holds 250,000 to 300,000 clones, with about 80% as singletons. The sample comprised PBMCs or T cells enriched from blood (not recorded which). The receptors originated from a man in his forties or fifties who had recovered from COVID-19. CDR3s include the opening cysteine and the closing phenylalanine or tryptophan. Each record gives: J gene, V gene, CDR3 protein.

TRBJ2-3 | TRBV5-1 | CASRVGGGGAGDTQYF
TRBJ2-3 | TRBV10-1 | CARALTSGTDTQYF
TRBJ2-7 | TRBV7-2 | CASSSRDSTYEQYF
TRBJ1-2 | TRBV4-2 | CASSQDVFLYGYTF
TRBJ2-5 | TRBV10-2 | CASSDSLAGGQETQYF
TRBJ1-1 | TRBV19 | CASSPQTGGGTEAFF
TRBJ1-2 | TRBV24-1 | CATSDVDSLWGYTF
TRBJ1-5 | TRBV2 | CASGSRGTNQPQHF
TRBJ2-7 | TRBV11-2 | CASSRPAGQAYEQYF
TRBJ2-7 | TRBV7-2 | CASSGRSSYEQYF
TRBJ2-2 | TRBV27 | CASSFMHGKGGELFF
TRBJ2-7 | TRBV6-5 | CASSYLPGRATEQYF
TRBJ2-7 | TRBV19 | CASSRVGPNTYEQYF